The clone carrying this T cell receptor beta chain was detected once. Antigen specificity is unknown. These data come from a study of cytomegalovirus exposure and HLA in healthy donors. Study results and limitations: Rare TCR sequences dominated, though some public TCRs recurred in many donors.

Sequenced by immunoSEQ multiplex PCR; TCRdb stores in-frame clones only, minus some. This sample has approximately 220,000 clones, with around nine tenths found just once. Looked up from germline, CDR1 is SGHVS and CDR2 is FQNEAQ. The ends lost 2 bases at V and 5 bases at J; junction bases unmatched: 22. This CDR3 has 21 amino acids. The chain links TRBV7-8 to TRBJ1-5, with 9 bases lining up with TRBD1. This sequence was found in a man between 18 and 35 years old in good health and CMV-seronegative. The sequenced sample was PBMCs. DNA of the CDR3: TGTGCCAGCAGCTTAAACACCGACGGGGACAGGGTAACGGGGATCCATCAGCCCCAGCATTTT. This codes for CASSLNTDGDRVTGIHQPQHF.